This TCR beta chain is drawn from a study of blood T cell repertoires in COVID-19. Across the whole study: The United States, Italy and Spain were the sources of the acute and convalescent COVID-19 samples. Sources were T cells, B-cell-depleted T cells, or PBMCs; the material itself was cDNA or gDNA.

The CDR3 extends over 13 amino acids. V was pared by 8 bases and J by 8 bases, with 15 bases between. Germline lookup yields CDR1 MNHEY and CDR2 SMNVEV (reference sequence). Authors' data handling: By means of reference gene primer amplification, nucleated cell counts were estimated. Clones were sequenced by immunoSEQ multiplex PCR, and TCRdb holds only the in-frame ones, with some missing. Clonal size and the V and J genes are those of that table, whereas D and trimming came from the DNA. The sample lists about 70,000 clones, approximately 84% seen once, with more than 10% in the top ten. This TCR came from a human donor in a cohort sampled during active COVID-19. Sequencing input: peripheral blood. The chain uses TRBV27 and TRBJ1-4, with D maybe TRBD1 (5 bases). The CDR3, as DNA: TGTGCCAGCGGGGGACTCGGACGGGAAAAACTGTTTTTT. Protein: CASGGLGREKLFF. Drawing the rest from reference TRBV27 and TRBJ1-4, the complete variable domain is EAQVTQNPRYLITVTGKKLTVTCSQNMNHEYMSWYRQDPGLGLRQIYYSMNVEVTDKGDVPEGYKVSRKEKRNFPLILESPSPNQTSLYFCASGGLGREKLFFGSGTQLSVL.